This is a list of T cell receptor beta chains from one sample in a study of blood T cells in healthy people across ages. From the 5' RACE reads, TCRdb called clonotypes with MiXCR, one entry per CDR3 protein. The table records roughly 800,000 distinct CDR3 sequences, around 25% of them present only once. In addition, the sample was reused for a study of T cells of mothers and their children.

Sequencing was done on a sample of blood. The receptors come from a boy younger than 18 in good health. The CDR3 runs from the conserved cysteine through the conserved F or W. Each record gives: CDR3 protein, V gene, D gene, clone size. The D gene is left open where the match is weak. A clone size is listed for some rows: how often the clone was seen (once, few, many), or a class if it is expanded.

CDR3aa: CASNPSGRSYNEQFF; v_gene: TRBV12-3/TRBV12-4; d_gene: TRBD2; abundance: .
CDR3aa: CASRIKQGAITEAFF; v_gene: TRBV28; d_gene: TRBD1; abundance: .
CDR3aa: CAISDSREETQYF; v_gene: TRBV10-3; d_gene: .; abundance: few
CDR3aa: CSARDEGRGLSTDTQYF; v_gene: TRBV20-1; d_gene: TRBD1; abundance: few
CDR3aa: CASSSPGGREQYF; v_gene: TRBV7-9; d_gene: .; abundance: few
CDR3aa: CASSPIRDGYEQYF; v_gene: TRBV7-8; d_gene: .; abundance: .
CDR3aa: CASSQEVMETGVAPLHF; v_gene: TRBV4-3; d_gene: TRBD1; abundance: few
CDR3aa: CASSPRAGEYHTEQYF; v_gene: TRBV9; d_gene: .; abundance: .
CDR3aa: CASSYLAGAYNEQFF; v_gene: TRBV6-5; d_gene: TRBD2; abundance: .
CDR3aa: CSALAYNEQFF; v_gene: TRBV20-1; d_gene: .; abundance: few
CDR3aa: CASSFTGLDTQYF; v_gene: TRBV5-6; d_gene: .; abundance: .
CDR3aa: CASSLNPSHEQYF; v_gene: TRBV7-2; d_gene: .; abundance: few
CDR3aa: CASSLSRDNEQFF; v_gene: TRBV7-3; d_gene: .; abundance: many
CDR3aa: CSARDAPTKETQYF; v_gene: TRBV20-1; d_gene: .; abundance: few
CDR3aa: CASSLTSERKLFF; v_gene: TRBV7-2; d_gene: .; abundance: .
CDR3aa: CASFRDGITGELFF; v_gene: TRBV10-2; d_gene: .; abundance: few
CDR3aa: CSARDLGQVSYEQYF; v_gene: TRBV20-1; d_gene: TRBD1; abundance: few
CDR3aa: CASKLTGELFF; v_gene: TRBV6-1; d_gene: .; abundance: .
CDR3aa: CAGSQSRGGPGQETQYF; v_gene: TRBV3-1; d_gene: .; abundance: few
CDR3aa: CASSFEGVLTF; v_gene: TRBV6-5; d_gene: .; abundance: few
CDR3aa: CSARAGTGRYGYTF; v_gene: TRBV20-1; d_gene: TRBD1; abundance: .
CDR3aa: CASSYEGTHNEQFF; v_gene: TRBV6-5; d_gene: .; abundance: few
CDR3aa: CASSKLRAIIVGVMNTEAFF; v_gene: TRBV19; d_gene: .; abundance: few
CDR3aa: CSASFWERRAWAKNIQYF; v_gene: TRBV20-1; d_gene: .; abundance: .
CDR3aa: CSVLTGNF; v_gene: TRBV29-1; d_gene: .; abundance: .
CDR3aa: CASSPTLGTSGGHEQFF; v_gene: TRBV7-8; d_gene: TRBD2; abundance: .
CDR3aa: CASSPDPTQPQHF; v_gene: TRBV27; d_gene: .; abundance: few
CDR3aa: CAISALSSGGNEQFF; v_gene: TRBV10-3; d_gene: TRBD2; abundance: few